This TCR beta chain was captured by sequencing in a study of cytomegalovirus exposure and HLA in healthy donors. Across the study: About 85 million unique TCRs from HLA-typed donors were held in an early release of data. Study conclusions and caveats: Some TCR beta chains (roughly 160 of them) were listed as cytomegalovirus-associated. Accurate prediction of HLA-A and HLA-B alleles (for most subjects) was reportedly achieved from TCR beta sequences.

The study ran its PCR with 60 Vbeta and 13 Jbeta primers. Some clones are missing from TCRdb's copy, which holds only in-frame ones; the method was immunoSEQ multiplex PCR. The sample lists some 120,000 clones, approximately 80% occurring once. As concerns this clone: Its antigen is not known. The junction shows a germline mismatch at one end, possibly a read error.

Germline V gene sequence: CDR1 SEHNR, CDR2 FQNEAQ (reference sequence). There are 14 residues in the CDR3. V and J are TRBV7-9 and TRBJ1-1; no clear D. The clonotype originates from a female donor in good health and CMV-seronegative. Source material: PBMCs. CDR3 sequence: CSSSLTVENTEAFF. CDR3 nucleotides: TGTTCCAGCAGCTTAACAGTGGAGAACACTGAAGCTTTCTTT.